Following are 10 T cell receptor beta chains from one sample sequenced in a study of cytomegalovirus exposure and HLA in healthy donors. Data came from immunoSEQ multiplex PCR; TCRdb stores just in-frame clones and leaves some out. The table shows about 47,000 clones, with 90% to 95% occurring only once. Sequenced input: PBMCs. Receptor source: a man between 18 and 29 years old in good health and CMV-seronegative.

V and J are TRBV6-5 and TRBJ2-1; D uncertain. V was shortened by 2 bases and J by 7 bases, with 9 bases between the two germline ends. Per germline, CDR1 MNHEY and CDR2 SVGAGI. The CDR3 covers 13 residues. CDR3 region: CASSYVNGNEQFF. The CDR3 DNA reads TGTGCCAGCAGTTACGTGAACGGGAATGAGCAGTTCTTC.

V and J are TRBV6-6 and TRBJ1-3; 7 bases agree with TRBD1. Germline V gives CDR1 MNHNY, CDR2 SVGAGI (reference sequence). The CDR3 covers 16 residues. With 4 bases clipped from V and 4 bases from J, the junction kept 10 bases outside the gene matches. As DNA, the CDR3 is TGTGCCAGCAGTTCAGCCGGGACAGCGATGGGAAACACCATATATTTT. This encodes CASSSAGTAMGNTIYF.

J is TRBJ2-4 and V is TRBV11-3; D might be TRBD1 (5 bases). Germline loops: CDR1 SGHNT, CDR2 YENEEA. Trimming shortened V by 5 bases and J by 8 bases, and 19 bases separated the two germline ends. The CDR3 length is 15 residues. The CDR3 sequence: CASSPAKTVSDIQYF. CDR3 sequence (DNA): TGTGCCAGCAGCCCGGCGAAGACAGTGTCGGACATTCAGTACTTC. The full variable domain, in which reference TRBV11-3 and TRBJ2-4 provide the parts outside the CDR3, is EAGVVQSPRYKIIEKKQPVAFWCNPISGHNTLYWYLQNLGQGPELLIRYENEEAVDDSQLPKDRFSAERLKGVDSTLKIQPAELGDSAVYLCASSPAKTVSDIQYFGAGTRLSVL.

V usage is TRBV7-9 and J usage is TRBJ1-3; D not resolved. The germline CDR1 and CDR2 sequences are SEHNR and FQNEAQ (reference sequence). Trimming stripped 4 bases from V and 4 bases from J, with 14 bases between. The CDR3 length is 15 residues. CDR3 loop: CASSSSGQFGNTIYF. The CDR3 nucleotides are TGTGCCAGCAGCTCGAGCGGGCAGTTCGGAAACACCATATATTTT.

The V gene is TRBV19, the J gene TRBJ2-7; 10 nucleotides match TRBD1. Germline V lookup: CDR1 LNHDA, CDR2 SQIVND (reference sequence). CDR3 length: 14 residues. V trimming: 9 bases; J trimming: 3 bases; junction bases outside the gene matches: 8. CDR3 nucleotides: TGTGCCAGCTCTCCAGGGACAGGGGTCTACGAGCAGTACTTC. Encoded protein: CASSPGTGVYEQYF.

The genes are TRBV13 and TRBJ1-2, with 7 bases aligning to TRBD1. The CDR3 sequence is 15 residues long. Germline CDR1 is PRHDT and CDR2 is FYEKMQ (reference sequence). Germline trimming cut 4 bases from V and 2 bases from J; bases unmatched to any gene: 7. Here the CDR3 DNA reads TGTGCCAGCAGCTCGCAGAAACAGGGGAACTATGGCTACACCTTC. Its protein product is CASSSQKQGNYGYTF.

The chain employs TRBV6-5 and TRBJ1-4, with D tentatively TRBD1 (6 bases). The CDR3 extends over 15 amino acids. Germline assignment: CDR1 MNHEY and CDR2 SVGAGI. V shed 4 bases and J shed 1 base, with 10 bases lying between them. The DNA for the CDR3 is TGTGCCAGCAGTTCCAACAGGGTAACTAATGAAAAACTGTTTTTT. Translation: CASSSNRVTNEKLFF.

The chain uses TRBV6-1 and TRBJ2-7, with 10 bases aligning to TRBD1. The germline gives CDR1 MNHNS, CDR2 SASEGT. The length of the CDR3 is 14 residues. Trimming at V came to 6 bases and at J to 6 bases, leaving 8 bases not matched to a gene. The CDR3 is CASSLGTGVFEQYF. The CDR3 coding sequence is TGTGCCAGCAGCCTTGGGACAGGGGTCTTCGAGCAGTACTTC.

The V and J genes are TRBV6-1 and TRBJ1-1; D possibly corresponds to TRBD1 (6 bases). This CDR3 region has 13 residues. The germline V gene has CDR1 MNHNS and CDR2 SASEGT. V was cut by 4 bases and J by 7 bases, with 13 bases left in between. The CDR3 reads CASSVHRVGEAFF. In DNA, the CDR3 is TGTGCCAGCAGTGTACACAGGGTAGGTGAAGCTTTCTTT.

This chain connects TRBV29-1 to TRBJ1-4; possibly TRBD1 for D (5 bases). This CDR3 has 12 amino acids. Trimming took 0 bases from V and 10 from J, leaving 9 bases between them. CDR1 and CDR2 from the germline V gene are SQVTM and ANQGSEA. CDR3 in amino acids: CSVEDFGGKLFF. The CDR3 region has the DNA TGCAGCGTTGAAGACTTCGGGGGAAAACTGTTTTTT.